Sequencing of this T cell receptor (beta chain) was carried out in a study of T cells in Graves' hyperthyroidism and ophthalmopathy. Using RNA transcripts as the source, TCR beta CDR3 regions were amplified. With the HTBI primer set, the TCR CDR3 went through a first round of RT-PCR. MiXCR was run by TCRdb on the multiplex PCR reads, yielding one entry per CDR3 protein. Found here are hundreds of thousands of distinct CDR3 sequences, about 15% of them singletons; the top ten hold about 3.9%. This clonotype was seen many times. Its antigen is not known. Patients were excluded for uncontrolled infection, other autoimmune disease, pregnancy or lactation. Findings of the study overall: Ophthalmopathy was identified by the model a median about six months ahead of onset. Researchers found most expanded thyroid clonotypes above 0.001 in blood as well. Ophthalmopathy could be told apart from stable hyperthyroidism with a 13 V-J model.

From germline, CDR1 is SGHAT and CDR2 FQNNGV. Trimming at V came to 4 bases and at J to 8 bases, leaving 8 bases not matched to a gene. The CDR3 has 14 amino acids. The gene calls are TRBV11-2 and TRBJ2-1; TRBD2 matches 7 bases. The TCR was taken from a woman aged 40 to 50 with Graves' ophthalmopathy. The sample consisted of blood. The chain's CDR3 is CASSSPGRAYEQFF. Written as DNA, the CDR3 is TGTGCCAGCAGCTCACCGGGGAGGGCGTATGAGCAGTTCTTC. Full variable domain (missing parts from reference TRBV11-2 and TRBJ2-1): EAGVAQSPRYKIIEKRQSVAFWCNPISGHATLYWYQQILGQGPKLLIQFQNNGVVDDSQLPKDRFSAERLKGVDSTLKIQPAKLEDSAVYLCASSSPGRAYEQFFGPGTRLTVL.